Listed here are 29 T cell receptor beta chains from one sample, sequenced in a study of blood T cells in healthy people across ages. The authors ran a second PCR of roughly 7 to 11 cycles using a sample-barcoded 5' primer and a J-beta primer mix. TCRdb recomputed calls from the 5' RACE reads with MiXCR, one row per CDR3 protein. The table includes roughly 1,000,000 distinct CDR3 sequences, roughly 24% detected once. In addition, the sample was reused for a study of T cells of mothers and their children.

Sequencing was performed on blood. Source of these receptors: a girl aged 2-10 years in good health.

This clonotype was observed a few times. The CDR3 DNA follows: TGCAGCGTTACCCACGTAAGAACAGGGGGGGACCAATTTAACTATGGCTACACCTTC. Translated, it gives CSVTHVRTGGDQFNYGYTF. The chain joins TRBV29-1 to TRBJ1-2, with TRBD1 identical over 8 bases. CDR3 length equals 19 residues. The trim removed 5 bases at V and 1 base at J, leaving 21 bases unmatched. The germline CDR1 and CDR2 sequences are SQVTM and ANQGSEA.

This chain joins TRBV12-3 or TRBV12-4 and TRBJ2-1; D unresolved. The CDR3 length is 13 residues. Trimming cost V 0 bases and J 8 bases, with 8 bases left between them. The CDR3 protein is CASSLAAGDEQFF. DNA of the CDR3: TGTGCCAGCAGTTTAGCGGCTGGGGATGAGCAGTTCTTC.

This clonotype has a handful of counts. A read error may account for a junction end that differs from germline. The chain employs TRBV19 and TRBJ1-2; D unresolved. The CDR3 loop spans 14 amino acids. Germline V CDR1 and CDR2: LNHDA, SQIVND (reference sequence). The CDR3 spells CVSSIGGSGSRYTF. CDR3 nucleotides: TGTGTCAGTAGTATAGGAGGTTCGGGGTCGCGCTACACCTTC.

This chain joins TRBV7-9 and TRBJ2-5; weak D call: TRBD1 (8 bases). Matching the DNA end better, TRBJ2-7 makes the J call doubtful. The CDR3 is 15 residues long. Germline CDR1 is SEHNR and CDR2 is FQNEAQ (reference sequence). The CDR3 nucleotides read TGTGCCAGCAGCCCGGGGGGACAGGTGACCTACGAGCAGTACTTC. Protein: CASSPGGQVTYEQYF.

This clonotype turned up a few times. The V call is TRBV4-3, the J call TRBJ2-1; D unresolved. Per germline, CDR1 LGHNA and CDR2 YSLEER. The ends were cut back, 1 base at V and 4 bases at J, with 11 bases in the middle. CDR3 size: 15 residues. The CDR3 loop reads CASSQGRAEYNEQFF. The CDR3 DNA sequence: TGCGCCAGCAGCCAAGGCCGGGCTGAGTACAATGAGCAGTTCTTC.

The chain is built from TRBV6-5 and TRBJ2-2; 8 nucleotides line up with TRBD2. The CDR3 is 17 amino acids. The V and J ends lost 2 bases and 5 bases, in that order; junction bases with no gene match: 10. The germline CDR1 and CDR2 sequences are MNHEY and SVGAGI. CDR3 region: CASSYTSPGGRTGELFF. The CDR3 region has the DNA TGTGCCAGCAGTTACACTTCACCGGGAGGGAGGACCGGGGAGCTGTTTTTT.

The chain recombines TRBV7-2 with TRBJ2-7, with D possibly being TRBD1 or TRBD2 (5 bases each). CDR1 is SGHTA, CDR2 FQGNSA, per germline. V lost 4 bases and J lost 3, with 13 bases in between. The CDR3 runs to 14 residues. The chain's CDR3 is CASSYRDGFYEQYF. As DNA, the CDR3 is TGTGCCAGCAGCTACCGGGACGGATTCTACGAGCAGTACTTC.

This clonotype was seen a handful of times. V usage is TRBV10-3 and J usage is TRBJ2-4, with D maybe TRBD1 (5 bases). Germline V CDR1 and CDR2: ENHRY, SYGVKD. The ends were cut back, 4 bases at V and 12 bases at J, with 16 bases in the middle. The length of the CDR3 is 13 residues. CDR3 nucleotides: TGTGCCATCAGTGCCGGGCCCGGACATCCTCAGTACTTC. It encodes CAISAGPGHPQYF.

The chain links TRBV28 to TRBJ1-2, with a tentative D call TRBD1 (5 bases). CDR3 size: 17 residues. Trimming cost V 1 base and J 4 bases, with 19 bases left between them. Germline V gives CDR1 MDHEN, CDR2 SYDVKM. CDR3 region: CASSLFPQEKRFYGYTF. CDR3 bases: TGTGCCAGCAGTTTATTCCCACAGGAAAAAAGGTTCTATGGCTACACCTTC.

This clonotype occurred many times. The chain combines TRBV7-2 with TRBJ2-7; tentative D call: TRBD1 (6 bases). Germline CDR1 and CDR2: SGHTA and FQGNSA. V gave up 5 bases and J gave up 6 bases, with 11 bases separating them. The CDR3 sequence is 12 residues long. CDR3 loop: CASSRNRVEQYF. CDR3 DNA sequence: TGTGCCAGCAGCCGTAACAGGGTCGAGCAGTACTTC. Full variable domain (remainder filled in from reference TRBV7-2 and TRBJ2-7): GAGVSQSPSNKVTEKGKDVELRCDPISGHTALYWYRQSLGQGLEFLIYFQGNSAPDKSGLPSDRFSAERTGGSVSTLTIQRTQQEDSAVYLCASSRNRVEQYFGPGTRLTVT.

Only a few counts were recorded for this clonotype. The chain employs TRBV10-1 and TRBJ2-6, with unresolved D. From germline, CDR1 is WNHNN and CDR2 SYGVQD (reference sequence). The CDR3 is made up of 14 amino acids. Between the trimmed V and J ends, which lost 5 bases and 2 bases, there was a span of 7 bases. The CDR3 nucleotides are TGCGCCAGCAGTCGAGGAACTGGGGCCAACGTCCTGACTTTC. Translation gives CASSRGTGANVLTF.

A few counts support this clonotype. The rearrangement links TRBV4-1 to TRBJ2-1; 11 bases map to TRBD2. Trimming removed 3 bases from V and 0 bases from J; junction bases left unmatched: 7. This CDR3 has 18 residues. From germline, CDR1 is MGHRA and CDR2 YSYEKL. CDR3 nucleotides: TGCGCCAGCAGCCATGATACGACTAGCGGGGTCTCCTACAATGAGCAGTTCTTC. Translation: CASSHDTTSGVSYNEQFF.

This chain uses TRBV3-1 with TRBJ1-2; unclear D gene. From germline, CDR1 is LGHDT and CDR2 YNNKEL (reference sequence). This CDR3 comprises 13 residues. V dropped 1 base and J dropped 5 bases, with 8 bases sitting between them. CDR3: CASSQGSSYGYTF. Here the CDR3 DNA reads TGTGCCAGCAGCCAAGGGTCAAGTTATGGCTACACCTTC.

This clonotype was recorded a few times. The chain carries TRBV4-1 and TRBJ1-5; 7 bases fit TRBD1. CDR1 is MGHRA, CDR2 YSYEKL, per germline. The CDR3 is made up of 15 amino acids. V lost 3 bases and J lost 3; bases outside the gene matches: 5. CDR3: CASSQDRMANQPQHF. The CDR3 nucleotides read TGCGCCAGCAGCCAGGACAGGATGGCCAATCAGCCCCAGCATTTT.

This clonotype was seen more than once but under ten times. This chain connects TRBV19 to TRBJ1-1; possible D gene TRBD1, 5 bases. The germline V gene has CDR1 LNHDA and CDR2 SQIVND (reference sequence). V dropped 3 bases and J dropped 1 base, with 9 bases sitting between them. The CDR3 extends over 14 amino acids. The chain's CDR3 is CASSMQGTNTEAFF. The CDR3 DNA reads as TGTGCCAGTAGTATGCAGGGCACGAACACTGAAGCTTTCTTT.

This clonotype showed up just a few times. In DNA, the CDR3 is TGTGCCAGCAGGCCTATGGGACTAGCGGGGGCCGACAATGAGCAGTTCTTC. The encoded protein is CASRPMGLAGADNEQFF. The chain carries TRBV6-6 and TRBJ2-1, with 14 bases aligning to TRBD2. This CDR3 region has 17 residues. CDR1 MNHNY and CDR2 SVGAGI come from the germline V gene (reference sequence). V was clipped by 6 bases and J by 5 bases; unmatched bases: 9.

This clonotype was seen a handful of times. The J gene is TRBJ2-5, the V gene TRBV21-1; the listed D gene, TRBD2, was not tested against the DNA. TRBV21-1 is a listed pseudogene. There are 14 residues in the CDR3. The CDR3 loop is CASSKTDSRYGQYF. In DNA form, the CDR3 reads TGTGCCAGCAGCAAGACAGACTCCCGCTACGGGCAGTACTTC.

This chain uses TRBV5-6 with TRBJ2-5; TRBD1 or TRBD2 may be the D gene (5 bases each). The closer fit of TRBJ2-1 to the DNA end suggests the J call may be wrong. The V gene's germline CDR1 is SGHDT and CDR2 YYEEEE. The CDR3 sequence is 17 residues long. The chain's CDR3 is CASSQRIGGPSPEEQFF. DNA of the CDR3: TGTGCCAGCAGCCAACGGATTGGGGGACCCTCTCCAGAGGAGCAGTTCTTC.

The chain couples TRBV7-9 to TRBJ1-1; TRBD1 agrees at 9 bases. Germline values: CDR1 SEHNR, CDR2 FQNEAQ (reference sequence). The CDR3 extends over 19 amino acids. J lost 0 bases, V lost 5 bases, and 16 bases had no gene match. CDR3 loop: CASSPRLPGQGNMNTEAFF. DNA for the CDR3: TGTGCCAGCAGCCCCAGACTCCCGGGACAGGGAAACATGAACACTGAAGCTTTCTTT. The full variable domain, rest sourced from reference TRBV7-9 and TRBJ1-1, is DTGVSQNPRHKITKRGQNVTFRCDPISEHNRLYWYRQTLGQGPEFLTYFQNEAQLEKSRLLSDRFSAERPKGSFSTLEIQRTEQGDSAMYLCASSPRLPGQGNMNTEAFFGQGTRLTVV.

The sample holds a few counts of this clonotype. CDR3: CSVEGIRGIPYEQYF. The CDR3 DNA is TGCAGCGTTGAGGGCATTCGGGGGATACCCTACGAGCAGTACTTC. The V and J genes are TRBV29-1 and TRBJ2-7; maybe TRBD2 (6 bases). The CDR3 is made up of 15 amino acids. Per the germline V gene, CDR1 is SQVTM and CDR2 is ANQGSEA. Deletions cut 3 bases from V and 2 bases from J, with 17 bases between.

This chain links TRBV19 with TRBJ2-5; perhaps TRBD2 as D (5 bases). V was shortened by 3 bases and J by 5 bases, with 13 bases between the two germline ends. Germline V gene sequence: CDR1 LNHDA, CDR2 SQIVND (reference sequence). The CDR3 is made up of 14 amino acids. Here the CDR3 DNA reads TGTGCCAGTAGTATGGAGGCATACTGGGAGACCCAGTACTTC. Translating it yields CASSMEAYWETQYF.

This chain connects TRBV28 to TRBJ2-3; 8 bases are a match to TRBD2. Germline V gives CDR1 MDHEN, CDR2 SYDVKM. V was pared by 2 bases and J by 4 bases, with 14 bases of the junction left unmatched. This CDR3 is 18 amino acids long. This chain's CDR3 is CASSLVKKRREVSDTQYF. The CDR3 nucleotides are TGTGCCAGCAGTTTAGTAAAAAAGAGGCGGGAGGTTTCAGATACGCAGTATTTT.

This clonotype was observed a handful of times. The V and J genes are TRBV29-1 and TRBJ2-2, with 12 nucleotides matching TRBD2. CDR3 size: 16 residues. Trimming at V came to 5 bases and at J to 0 bases, leaving 4 bases not matched to a gene. CDR1 is SQVTM, CDR2 ANQGSEA, per germline. CDR3 sequence (DNA): TGCAGCGTTATTCCTAGCGGGGGGGCGAACACCGGGGAGCTGTTTTTT. Residues: CSVIPSGGANTGELFF.

V usage is TRBV6-1 and J usage is TRBJ2-1; D call uncertain. Trimming cost V 4 bases and J 0 bases, with 7 bases left between them. Germline V gene lookup returns CDR1 MNHNS and CDR2 SASEGT. The CDR3 runs to 14 residues. The CDR3 nucleotides read TGTGCCAGCAGTGTGGAGTACTCCTACAATGAGCAGTTCTTC. Its protein is CASSVEYSYNEQFF.

CDR3 sequence reads: CASSLAGGWDGYTF. CDR3 nucleotide sequence: TGCGCCAGCAGCTTGGCCGGAGGGTGGGATGGCTACACCTTC. This chain connects TRBV5-1 to TRBJ1-2; D unclear. There are 14 residues in the CDR3. The V end was cut by 0 bases, the J end by 6 bases, with 12 bases between. The V gene's germline CDR1 is SGHRS and CDR2 YFSETQ.

The V gene is TRBV29-1, the J gene TRBJ1-3; D ambiguous. Trimming removed 3 bases from V and 0 bases from J, with 9 bases in between. The germline CDR1 and CDR2 sequences are SQVTM and ANQGSEA. The CDR3 covers 14 residues. The CDR3, as DNA: TGCAGCGTTGATTCCCGAAGCTCTGGAAACACCATATATTTT. Its translation is CSVDSRSSGNTIYF. The whole variable domain, remainder taken from reference TRBV29-1 and TRBJ1-3, is SAVISQKPSRDICQRGTSLTIQCQVDSQVTMMFWYRQQPGQSLTLIATANQGSEATYESGFVIDKFPISRPNLTFSTLTVSNMSPEDSSIYLCSVDSRSSGNTIYFGEGSWLTVV.

The rearrangement links TRBV7-2 to TRBJ2-4, with D tentatively TRBD2 (6 bases). This CDR3 spans 14 amino acids. V shed 1 base and J shed 8 bases, with 12 bases lying between them. CDR1 is SGHTA and CDR2 is FQGNSA in the germline V gene. The DNA for the CDR3 is TGTGCCAGCAGCTTAGAGGAGGGCAACTACATTCAGTACTTC. Encoded protein: CASSLEEGNYIQYF.

The J gene is TRBJ2-7, the V gene TRBV7-2, with TRBD2 matching 16 bases. The germline V gene has CDR1 SGHTA and CDR2 FQGNSA. The CDR3 has 14 residues. J lost 6 bases, V lost 7 bases, and 3 bases had no gene match. The CDR3 loop is CASTGLAGGFEQYF. Written as DNA, the CDR3 is TGTGCCAGCACGGGACTAGCGGGAGGGTTCGAGCAGTACTTC. Using reference TRBV7-2 and TRBJ2-7 for the parts outside the CDR3, the full variable domain is GAGVSQSPSNKVTEKGKDVELRCDPISGHTALYWYRQSLGQGLEFLIYFQGNSAPDKSGLPSDRFSAERTGGSVSTLTIQRTQQEDSAVYLCASTGLAGGFEQYFGPGTRLTVT.

This clonotype has more than one count but fewer than ten. V usage is TRBV7-2 and J usage is TRBJ2-5; the match to TRBD2 covers 10 bases. The CDR3 loop spans 16 amino acids. Germline V gives CDR1 SGHTA, CDR2 FQGNSA. After removal of 7 bases from V and 4 bases from J, the junction contained 12 bases not matched to a gene. This chain's CDR3 is CASTLRSSGGAETQYF. For the CDR3, the DNA is TGTGCCAGCACCCTTAGATCTAGCGGGGGAGCAGAGACCCAGTACTTC.